The sequence of this T cell receptor beta chain was determined in a study of T cell changes during pregnancy in multiple sclerosis (dated by TCRdb to 2018 to 2020). Looking at the study overall: In women with multiple sclerosis, the researchers looked at how the T cell repertoire shifted as pregnancy progressed.

To prepare the library, the immunoSEQ multiplex PCR assay was applied. TCRdb obtained this table from immuneACCESS and retained in-frame rearrangements with V and J assigned. These tables miss some clones; where compared with another copy, unresolved V genes account for less than half of the shortfall, and the remainder is unexplained. The sample yields more than 65,000 clones; about 91% were counted once. The ten largest clonotypes hold about 2.5% of the sample. Concerning this clone: It has no known antigen specificity. There are no base qualities to consult, and no much larger clone falls within one base.

The CDR3 covers 16 residues, taking in both the cysteine and the phenylalanine. Left in the record is the CDR3 DNA by itself, 48 bases read in frame from the first base. Based on the germline V gene, the CDR1 and CDR2 sequences are SGDLS and YYNGEE. Trimming takes 7 bases off V and 5 bases off J; junction bases not matched to a gene: 15. The sequences come from peripheral blood, collected in the first trimester of pregnancy. The chain employs TRBV9 and TRBJ2-1; 7 middle bases align to TRBD2. The TCR was taken from a female donor with multiple sclerosis, enrolled in a pregnancy study. The CDR3 has the sequence CASSALGGRMDNEQFF. Read as DNA, the sequence is TGTGCCAGCTCCGCCCTTGGCGGGAGAATGGACAATGAGCAGTTCTTC.